This T cell receptor (beta chain) came from a study of T cells expressing NK-cell markers. The CDR3 covers 13 residues. Germline lookup yields CDR1 MNHNS and CDR2 SASEGT. TCRdb reprocessed the 5' RACE reads, with one entry per CDR3 protein and no DNA. This listing includes about 170,000 distinct CDR3 sequences. Sequencing was carried out using blood T cells: a sorted CD56 or NKG2C T cell subset, CD4+ or CD8+ T cells, or bulk PBMC T cells (not recorded which). The chain has TRBV6-1 and TRBJ1-1; the TRBD1 assignment by TCRdb is unverifiable without DNA. The TCR sequence derives from a man aged 18-70 years in good health. CDR3 region: CASGVGQHTEAFF.